This TCR beta chain was recovered during a study of Graves' ophthalmopathy and Graves' hyperthyroidism. Study-wide findings and caveats: Blood samples also showed most expanded thyroid clonotypes exceeding 0.001 frequency.

The V and J ends lost 1 base and 7 bases, in that order; junction bases with no gene match: 3. Germline CDR1 reads GTSNPN; CDR2 reads SVGIG (reference sequence). CDR3 length equals 12 residues. A note on this clonotype: What it binds is unknown.

The study amplified TCR beta CDR3 regions using RNA transcripts. The first round was an RT-PCR with HTBI primers, and the second round was a multiplex PCR. TCRdb re-called the multiplex PCR reads with MiXCR, one entry per CDR3 protein. Seen here are roughly 220,000 distinct CDR3 sequences, around 42% observed once, and the top ten hold roughly 50%. Sequences were obtained from peripheral blood. The TCR sequence derives from an adult man with Graves' ophthalmopathy. The chain is built from TRBV30 and TRBJ1-2, with 7 positions matching TRBD1. As DNA, the CDR3 is TGTGCCTGGAGTGGACAGGGTCGTGGCTACACCTTC. It codes for CAWSGQGRGYTF.